This T cell receptor (beta chain) was sequenced in a study of blood T cell repertoires in COVID-19 (TCRdb year 2020). Background on the whole study: The collaborator samples originated in the United States, Italy and Spain and spanned the acute and convalescent phases of COVID-19. The prospective study material was composed of cDNA or gDNA derived from T cells, B-cell-depleted T cells, or PBMCs. Subjects who had been exposed to COVID-19, were actively infected with it, or had recovered from it provided the deeply sampled blood TCRbeta repertoires that made up the dataset. The repertoires were released in a freely available public database intended as a resource for research on the immune response to SARS-CoV-2. Samples came from the ongoing ImmuneRACE study (first 160 participants) plus 1,254 subjects from 6 global collaborators. Sample metadata almost always included a de-identified subject ID, COVID-19 status, age in years and sex. Where available, HLA class I and class II types were taken from metadata supplied by the sample provider and were not determined by assay-based typing.

TCRbeta CDR3 regions were amplified from genomic DNA by means of the immunoSEQ Assay, a bias-controlled multiplex PCR. Processing in the source paper ran as follows. Within the assay, amplification of reference gene primers was used to estimate how many nucleated cells each sample contained. To quantify the absolute abundance of each unique TCRbeta CDR3 rearrangement, sequence reads were collapsed and filtered. For each sample, productive Simpson clonality was calculated by taking the square root of Simpson's diversity index across productive rearrangements. The table comes from immuneACCESS by way of TCRdb, which keeps in-frame sequences with V and J called. Part of the clones is missing from these tables; in studies checked, under half for an unresolved V gene and the rest for unknown reasons. V and J calls and clone size come straight from that table; D and trimming were deduced from the DNA. The sample yields tens of thousands of clones; roughly 79% were counted once. The leading ten clones occupy about 30% of the sample.

Collaborating institutions collected whole blood in K2EDTA tubes following their own protocols. For TCRbeta analysis, collaborators shipped samples as frozen whole blood, isolated PBMCs, or DNA extracted from either of those sample types. With respect to this clone: Its recognized antigen is unknown. No much larger clone exists at a distance of one base, and base qualities are not known.

Study-level results and caveats: Clinical and demographic metadata were provided uncurated, with the amount varying by source and participant.

Source material: peripheral blood. This clonotype was sampled from a human donor in a cohort sampled during active COVID-19.

CDR3 sequence: CASSQGLGQDTQYF. The bases read TGTGCCAGCTCACAAGGACTTGGCCAGGATACGCAGTATTTT. The chain links TRBV18 with TRBJ2-3; possibly the D gene is TRBD2, per 5 matching bases. Counted from cysteine to phenylalanine, this CDR3 has 14 amino acids. The read is trimmed to its CDR3 DNA, 42 bases read in frame from base 1. The germline V gene specifies KGHSH as CDR1 and LQKENI as CDR2. The trim is 4 bases for V and 6 bases for J, with a gap of 14 bases between the germline ends. Reference TRBV18 and TRBJ2-3 proteins supply the regions before and after the CDR3; the full variable domain is: NAGVMQNPRHLVRRRGQEARLRCSPMKGHSHVYWYRQLPEEGLKFMVYLQKENIIDESGMPKERFSAEFPKEGPSILRIQQVVRGDSAAYFCASSQGLGQDTQYFGPGTRLTVL.